The 26 T cell receptor beta chains reported below all come from one sample, sequenced in a study of blood T cell repertoires in COVID-19. The data were produced by immunoSEQ multiplex PCR, yet TCRdb's version contains in-frame clones alone and is incomplete. The sample holds 200,000 to 250,000 clones, 86% seen once. Sequencing was carried out using PBMCs or T cells enriched from blood (not recorded which). The receptors shown here come from a woman aged 45-65 years who had recovered from COVID-19.

This CDR3 reads CASSARGGREGYGYTF. DNA of the CDR3: TGTGCCAGCAGTGCTAGGGGGGGCAGGGAAGGCTATGGCTACACCTTC. The V gene is TRBV6-1, the J gene TRBJ1-2, with a possible D match to TRBD1 (6 bases). Germline lookup yields CDR1 MNHNS and CDR2 SASEGT. Trimming took off 4 bases at V and 4 bases at J, with 19 bases between the two ends. This CDR3 is 16 amino acids long.

This clone has only one observation. The chain recombines TRBV3-1 (or the pseudogene TRBV3-2) with TRBJ2-7, with 13 bases aligning to TRBD2. This CDR3 is built from 17 residues. Germline CDR1 reads LGHDT; CDR2 reads YNNKEL (reference sequence). V lost 4 bases, J lost 3 bases, and 9 bases stayed unmatched. The CDR3, as DNA: TGTGCCAGCAGCCGGACTAGCGGGGGACAAATCCTCTACGAGCAGTACTTC. Translating gives CASSRTSGGQILYEQYF.

This chain joins TRBV30 and TRBJ1-2, with TRBD1 matching 10 bases. The CDR3 sequence is 14 residues long. The trim removed 5 bases at V and 8 bases at J, leaving 11 bases unmatched. From germline, CDR1 is GTSNPN and CDR2 SVGIG (reference sequence). CDR3 sequence reads: CAWERFRDRGGYTF. The CDR3, as DNA: TGTGCCTGGGAGCGCTTTCGGGACAGGGGCGGCTACACCTTC.

This chain connects TRBV29-1 to TRBJ2-1; possible D gene TRBD1, 6 bases. The CDR3 length is 12 residues. Trimming cost V 8 bases and J 6 bases, with 14 bases left between them. Germline V gene sequence: CDR1 SQVTM, CDR2 ANQGSEA. Here the CDR3 DNA reads TGCAGCTCACAGGGTTTAGGCAATGAGCAGTTCTTC. This codes for CSSQGLGNEQFF.

The chain joins TRBV6-5 to TRBJ2-7; 7 positions agree with TRBD1. In germline, CDR1 is MNHEY, CDR2 SVGAGI. This CDR3 comprises 14 residues. Trimming took 5 bases from V and 3 from J; bases not matched to a gene: 7. The CDR3 is CASSLAGTVYEQYF. CDR3 in DNA: TGTGCCAGCAGTCTCGCCGGGACAGTCTACGAGCAGTACTTC.

This clone was seen just once. CDR3 sequence: CASSTPLRGRISYEQYF. The CDR3 DNA is TGTGCCAGCAGCACCCCTCTGCGGGGGCGTATCTCCTACGAGCAGTACTTC. V and J are TRBV7-2 and TRBJ2-7, with D maybe TRBD2 (7 bases). V gave up 5 bases and J gave up 0 bases, with 20 bases separating them. This CDR3 region has 17 residues. Germline CDR1 reads SGHTA; CDR2 reads FQGNSA.

The chain uses TRBV18 and TRBJ2-2, with TRBD2 matching 9 bases. The CDR3 has 15 amino acids. V lost 2 bases and J lost 8; bases outside the gene matches: 6. Germline loops: CDR1 KGHSH, CDR2 LQKENI. In DNA, the CDR3 is TGTGCCAGCTCACCAGAGCTAGCGGGAACTGGGGAGCTGTTTTTT. Amino acid sequence: CASSPELAGTGELFF.

In this sample, this clone turned up a few times. The rearrangement links TRBV3-1 (or the pseudogene TRBV3-2) to TRBJ2-3, with 7 positions matching TRBD1. Germline V lookup: CDR1 LGHDT, CDR2 YNNKEL (reference sequence). The CDR3 sequence is 15 residues long. Trimming took 4 bases from V and 2 from J; bases not matched to a gene: 6. The CDR3 DNA sequence: TGTGCCAGCAGCCTAATAGGGGGCCTCACAGATACGCAGTATTTT. Protein product: CASSLIGGLTDTQYF.

The J gene is TRBJ2-3, the V gene TRBV9; D may be TRBD2 (6 bases). In germline, CDR1 is SGDLS, CDR2 YYNGEE. The CDR3 sequence is 14 residues long. Trimming removed 4 bases from V and 6 bases from J, with 15 bases in between. The CDR3 is CASSNGGIEDTQYF. In DNA, the CDR3 is TGTGCCAGCAGCAATGGGGGGATTGAGGATACGCAGTATTTT.

This rearrangement joins TRBV6-2 or TRBV6-3 to TRBJ2-5; 9 nucleotides align to TRBD2. Germline V gene data show CDR1 as MNHEY and CDR2 as SVGEGT. This CDR3 has 15 amino acids. Losses at the gene ends were 6 bases for V and 5 bases for J; bases not matched to a gene: 10. The CDR3 loop reads CASSATSGPGETQYF. In DNA, the CDR3 is TGTGCCAGCAGCGCGACTAGCGGACCTGGGGAGACCCAGTACTTC.

CDR3 in amino acids: CASYRGEETQYF. The CDR3 DNA is TGTGCCAGTTACAGGGGGGAGGAGACCCAGTACTTC. This chain uses TRBV19 with TRBJ2-5; 8 positions agree with TRBD1. The length of the CDR3 is 12 residues. From germline, CDR1 is LNHDA and CDR2 SQIVND (reference sequence). V dropped 8 bases and J dropped 5; count of bases not matched to a gene: 4.

Note on this clone: This specimen includes other DNA sequences encoding the same CDR3. This chain joins TRBV5-1 and TRBJ2-5; TRBD2 might be the D (6 bases). V lost 4 bases and J 2 bases, leaving 9 bases between the germline ends. CDR1 SGHRS and CDR2 YFSETQ come from the germline V gene. The CDR3 is made up of 13 amino acids. CDR3 in amino acids: CASSPGLQETQYF. The CDR3 region has the DNA TGCGCCAGCAGCCCGGGACTTCAAGAGACCCAGTACTTC.

The rearrangement joins TRBV6-6 to TRBJ2-7; no clear D. V was shortened by 0 bases and J by 7 bases, with 13 bases between the two germline ends. Germline V lookup: CDR1 MNHNY, CDR2 SVGAGI (reference sequence). This CDR3 contains 14 residues. In DNA form, the CDR3 reads TGTGCCAGCAGTTACTCACGTCTAGAGGTGGAGCAGTACTTC. It codes for CASSYSRLEVEQYF.

The chain has TRBV25-1 and TRBJ1-2, with TRBD1 as a possible D gene (6 bases). The CDR3 runs 15 residues. V was pared by 1 base and J by 0 bases, with 9 bases between. Germline values: CDR1 MGHDK, CDR2 SYGVNS. The CDR3 reads CASSELGGPNYGYTF. The CDR3 nucleotides read TGTGCCAGCAGTGAATTGGGGGGGCCTAACTATGGCTACACCTTC.

This chain links TRBV14 with TRBJ1-2; D remains ambiguous. This CDR3 comprises 17 residues. Deletions cut 5 bases from V and 8 bases from J, with 27 bases between. Germline V lookup: CDR1 SGHDN, CDR2 FVKESK. The CDR3 loop is CASSSSQDIFPSRGYTF. The CDR3 DNA is TGTGCCAGCAGCTCAAGCCAAGATATATTCCCCTCCCGGGGCTACACCTTC.

This sequence joins TRBV5-1 and TRBJ1-1; 8 bases line up with TRBD1. The CDR3 consists of 16 residues. V was clipped by 2 bases and J by 1 base; unmatched bases: 7. Germline CDR1 reads SGHRS; CDR2 reads YFSETQ. The DNA of the CDR3 is TGCGCCAGCAGCTTCGATGGACAGGGAACGAACACTGAAGCTTTCTTT. Translated: CASSFDGQGTNTEAFF.

V gene TRBV5-4 combines with J gene TRBJ2-7; D remains unclear. There are 14 residues in the CDR3. The V end was cut by 3 bases, the J end by 6 bases, with 16 bases between. CDR1 and CDR2 from the germline V gene are SGHNT and YYREEE (reference sequence). In DNA, the CDR3 is TGTGCCAGCAGCTCCAACCCGACTTACTCCGAGCAGTACTTC. Its translation is CASSSNPTYSEQYF.

V usage is TRBV30 and J usage is TRBJ1-6; D is possibly TRBD1 (6 bases). The ends were cut back, 5 bases at V and 6 bases at J, with 17 bases in the middle. Germline values: CDR1 GTSNPN, CDR2 SVGIG (reference sequence). There are 15 residues in the CDR3. The CDR3 sequence: CAWDRQALPNSPLHF. The CDR3 bases are TGTGCCTGGGACCGACAGGCTCTCCCTAATTCACCCCTCCACTTT. Combining the CDR3 with reference TRBV30 and TRBJ1-6 gives the whole variable domain SQTIHQWPATLVQPVGSPLSLECTVEGTSNPNLYWYRQAAGRGLQLLFYSVGIGQISSEVPQNLSASRPQDRQFILSSKKLLLSDSGFYLCAWDRQALPNSPLHFGNGTRLTVT.

The chain combines TRBV7-2 with TRBJ2-7; 11 bases line up with TRBD2. Germline lookup yields CDR1 SGHTA and CDR2 FQGNSA. The CDR3 is 14 residues long. The junction had 3 bases not matched to a gene; V was cut back by 4 bases and J by 4 bases. This CDR3 is CASSSSGGRYEQYF. CDR3 DNA: TGTGCCAGCAGCTCTAGCGGGGGGAGATACGAGCAGTACTTC.

The rearrangement joins TRBV3-1 (or the pseudogene TRBV3-2) to TRBJ1-4; 10 bases map to TRBD1. The CDR3 covers 16 residues. J gave up 7 bases and V 6 bases, and 11 bases lay outside the gene matches. Germline CDR1 and CDR2: LGHDT and YNNKEL (reference sequence). DNA of the CDR3: TGTGCCAGCAGACCGACAGGGGGCATCTTTCGTGAAAAACTGTTTTTT. This translates into CASRPTGGIFREKLFF.

The chain combines TRBV19 with TRBJ2-1; 14 bases fit TRBD2. The CDR3 length is 18 residues. Trimming cost V 5 bases and J 0 bases; bases outside gene matches: 6. Germline lookup yields CDR1 LNHDA and CDR2 SQIVND (reference sequence). CDR3 amino acids: CASSPRGTSGSSYNEQFF. CDR3 nucleotide sequence: TGTGCCAGTAGTCCACGCGGGACTAGCGGGAGCTCCTACAATGAGCAGTTCTTC.

The gene calls are TRBV27 and TRBJ1-5; 10 positions match TRBD1. Germline CDR1 and CDR2: MNHEY and SMNVEV (reference sequence). This CDR3 has 15 amino acids. J gave up 6 bases and V 5 bases, and 7 bases lay outside the gene matches. The CDR3 DNA reads as TGTGCCAGCAGTCGGGGGACAGGGGCAGGTCAGCCCCAGCATTTT. Translating it yields CASSRGTGAGQPQHF.

Concerning this clone: This CDR3 is also generated by other DNA sequences in the sample. V gene TRBV28 combines with J gene TRBJ2-2; D is unresolved. Trimming stripped 6 bases from V and 1 base from J, with 9 bases between. The CDR3 loop spans 14 amino acids. CDR1 and CDR2 from the germline V gene are MDHEN and SYDVKM. The CDR3 DNA is TGTGCCAGCAGCCTTAGACAGAACACCGGGGAGCTGTTTTTT. It specifies CASSLRQNTGELFF.

The J gene is TRBJ2-1, the V gene TRBV30; weak D call: TRBD2 (5 bases). The CDR3 length is 13 residues. V was shortened by 4 bases and J by 9 bases, with 16 bases between the two germline ends. CDR1 and CDR2 (germline): GTSNPN, SVGIG (reference sequence). This CDR3 is CAWKLLPRGEQFF. CDR3 coding DNA: TGTGCCTGGAAGTTACTGCCCCGGGGTGAGCAGTTCTTC. The entire variable domain, with the rest obtained from reference TRBV30 and TRBJ2-1, is as follows: SQTIHQWPATLVQPVGSPLSLECTVEGTSNPNLYWYRQAAGRGLQLLFYSVGIGQISSEVPQNLSASRPQDRQFILSSKKLLLSDSGFYLCAWKLLPRGEQFFGPGTRLTVL.

The V gene is TRBV18, the J gene TRBJ1-5; D is uncertain. The CDR3 length is 13 residues. Per germline, CDR1 KGHSH and CDR2 LQKENI. Deletions cut 3 bases from V and 4 bases from J, with 7 bases between. CDR3 amino acids: CASSPGVNQPQHF. DNA for the CDR3: TGTGCCAGCTCACCCGGGGTAAATCAGCCCCAGCATTTT.

This chain connects TRBV4-1 to TRBJ1-5, with TRBD1 identical over 10 bases. Looked up from germline, CDR1 is MGHRA and CDR2 is YSYEKL. The CDR3 spans 17 residues. Trimming cost V 0 bases and J 4 bases; bases outside gene matches: 6. The CDR3 sequence is CASSQEGQGVPNQPQHF. In DNA, the CDR3 is TGCGCCAGCAGCCAAGAAGGACAGGGGGTCCCAAATCAGCCCCAGCATTTT.